This T cell receptor (beta chain) is from a study of CD8+CD57+ T cells in acquired aplastic anemia. Study in general: Sorting CD4+ and CD8+ cells gave DNA averaging approximately 3 ug. Study findings and constraints: Patients and healthy controls showed no significant CD8+ Simpson's diversity difference. Researchers report that some 31 CD8+ CDR3 sequences appeared in both patients and controls.

As for this clonotype: Its antigen is as yet unknown. Sequence at one end of the junction differs from germline and may be a read error.

CDR3 size: 16 residues. Looked up from germline, CDR1 is ENHRY and CDR2 is SYGVKD. Profiles of TCR beta VDJ and CDR3 were generated from a genomic DNA template. Each CDR3 protein gets one entry after TCRdb re-called the reads with MiXCR. The sample consists of 250,000 to 350,000 distinct CDR3 sequences, approximately 55% of them appearing once. The material sequenced was sorted CD4+, CD8+, or CD8+CD57+ T cells (not recorded which) from PBMCs. The V call is TRBV10-3, the J call TRBJ2-3; D is undetermined. The source is a human donor with severe aplastic anemia or a healthy control (not recorded which). CDR3 sequence reads: CASSYDSPQWSDTQYF. DNA of the CDR3: TGTGCCAGCAGTTACGATTCTCCCCAATGGTCAGATACGCAGTATTTT.